A single TCR beta chain is shown here with its context. The antigen is undetermined. The treatment: roughly 10-day PBMC culture with coronavirus spike peptide pools or control peptides (ViraFEST assay). Unexposed donor CD4+ T cells predated the COVID-19 pandemic, collected 2011-2018. If enough cells were available, CD4+ T cells from unexposed donors were probed with SARS-CoV-2 S/N and four cold-coronavirus spikes. These data originate in a study of vaccination and CD4 T cells after COVID-19. Scientists ran DNA taken from cultured CD4+ T cells through the Oncomine TCR Beta short-read assay for sequencing. TCRdb recomputed calls from the PCR reads with MiXCR, one row per CDR3 protein. The sample records nearly 7,500 distinct CDR3 sequences, over 40% being singletons. V shed 0 bases and J 7 bases; nucleotides not matched to a gene: 8. Germline V gene lookup returns CDR1 LNHNV and CDR2 YYDKDF (reference sequence). The CDR3 has 16 residues.

This TCR was sampled from a human donor in good health. This chain connects TRBV15 to TRBJ1-2; the match to TRBD1 covers 10 bases. The sequenced sample consisted of CD4+ T cells from blood, cultured in vitro. CDR3 in amino acids: CATSRDRAGTGVGYTF. CDR3 bases: TGTGCCACCAGCAGAGATCGAGCCGGGACAGGGGTTGGCTACACCTTC.